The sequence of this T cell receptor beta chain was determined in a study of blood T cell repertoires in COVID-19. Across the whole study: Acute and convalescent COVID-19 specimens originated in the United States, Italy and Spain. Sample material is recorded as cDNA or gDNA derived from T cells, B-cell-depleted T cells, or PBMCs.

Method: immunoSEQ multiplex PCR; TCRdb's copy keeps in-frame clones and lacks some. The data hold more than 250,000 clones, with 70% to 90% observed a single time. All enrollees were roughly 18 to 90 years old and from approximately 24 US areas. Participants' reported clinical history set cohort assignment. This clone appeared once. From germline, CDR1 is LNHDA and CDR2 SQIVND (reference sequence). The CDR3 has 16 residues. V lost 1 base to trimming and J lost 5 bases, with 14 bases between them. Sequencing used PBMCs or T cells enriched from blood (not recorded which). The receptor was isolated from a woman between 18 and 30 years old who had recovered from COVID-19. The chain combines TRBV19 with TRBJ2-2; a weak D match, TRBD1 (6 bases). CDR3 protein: CASSIGGRGWTGELFF. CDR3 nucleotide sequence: TGTGCCAGTAGTATAGGTGGCAGGGGATGGACCGGGGAGCTGTTTTTT. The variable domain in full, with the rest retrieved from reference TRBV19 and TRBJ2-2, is DGGITQSPKYLFRKEGQNVTLSCEQNLNHDAMYWYRQDPGQGLRLIYYSQIVNDFQKGDIAEGYSVSREKKESFPLTVTSAQKNPTAFYLCASSIGGRGWTGELFFGEGSRLTVL.